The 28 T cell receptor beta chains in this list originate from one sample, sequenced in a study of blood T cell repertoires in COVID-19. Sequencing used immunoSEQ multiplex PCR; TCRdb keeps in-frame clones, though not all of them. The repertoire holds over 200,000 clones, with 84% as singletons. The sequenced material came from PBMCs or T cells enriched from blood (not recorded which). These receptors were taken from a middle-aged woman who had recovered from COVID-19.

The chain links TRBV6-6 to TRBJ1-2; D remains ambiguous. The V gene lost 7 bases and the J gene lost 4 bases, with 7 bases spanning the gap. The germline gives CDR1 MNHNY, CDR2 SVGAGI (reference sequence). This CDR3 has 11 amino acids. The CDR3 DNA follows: TGTGCCAGCATGGTGAGCTATGGCTACACCTTC. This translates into CASMVSYGYTF.

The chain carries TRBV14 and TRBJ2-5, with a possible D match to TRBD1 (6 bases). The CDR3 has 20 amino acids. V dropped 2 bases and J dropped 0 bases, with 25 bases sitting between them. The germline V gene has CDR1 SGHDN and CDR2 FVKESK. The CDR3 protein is CASSQLGAQRPDWYQETQYF. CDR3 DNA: TGTGCCAGCAGCCAACTGGGGGCTCAAAGACCCGACTGGTACCAAGAGACCCAGTACTTC.

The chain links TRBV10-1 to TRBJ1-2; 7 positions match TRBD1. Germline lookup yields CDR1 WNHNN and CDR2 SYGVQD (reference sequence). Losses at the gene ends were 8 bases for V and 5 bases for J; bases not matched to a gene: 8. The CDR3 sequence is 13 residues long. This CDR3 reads CASSRDSPYGYTF. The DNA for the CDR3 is TGCGCCAGCTCCCGGGACAGCCCTTATGGCTACACCTTC.

The CDR3 loop is CATSDSVGGTQYF. The DNA of the CDR3 is TGTGCCACCAGTGATTCTGTGGGAGGGACCCAGTACTTC. This chain links TRBV24-1 with TRBJ2-5, with D maybe TRBD2 (6 bases). CDR1 is KGHDR and CDR2 is SFDVKD in the germline V gene. V gave up 2 bases and J gave up 7 bases, with 10 bases separating them. This CDR3 spans 13 amino acids.

The CDR3 DNA reads as TGTGCCAGCAGCTTAGGGGGACACGGTAATTCACCCCTCCACTTT. Residues: CASSLGGHGNSPLHF. The genes are TRBV11-2 and TRBJ1-6, with D perhaps matching TRBD1 (6 bases). The germline gives CDR1 SGHAT, CDR2 FQNNGV. The CDR3 runs to 15 residues. Between the trimmed V and J ends, which lost 1 base and 6 bases, there was a span of 10 bases.

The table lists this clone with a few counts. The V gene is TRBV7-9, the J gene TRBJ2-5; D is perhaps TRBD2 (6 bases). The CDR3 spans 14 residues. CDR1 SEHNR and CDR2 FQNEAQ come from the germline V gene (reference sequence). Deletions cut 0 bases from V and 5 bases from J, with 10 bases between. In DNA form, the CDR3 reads TGTGCCAGCAGCTTAGCCGGGAGTGGGGAGACCCAGTACTTC. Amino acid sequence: CASSLAGSGETQYF.

This CDR3 is CASRISQRDTEAFF. The CDR3 DNA reads TGTGCCAGTAGAATCAGTCAGCGGGACACTGAAGCTTTCTTT. V and J are TRBV19 and TRBJ1-1; D call uncertain. From germline, CDR1 is LNHDA and CDR2 SQIVND (reference sequence). This CDR3 is 14 amino acids long. Between the trimmed V and J ends, which lost 6 bases and 3 bases, there was a span of 14 bases.

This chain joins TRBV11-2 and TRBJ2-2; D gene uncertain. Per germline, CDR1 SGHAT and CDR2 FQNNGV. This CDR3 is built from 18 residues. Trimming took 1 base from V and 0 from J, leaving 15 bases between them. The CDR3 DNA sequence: TGTGCCAGCAGCTTAGTCCTCTTGCGCCGCCCGAACACCGGGGAGCTGTTTTTT. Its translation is CASSLVLLRRPNTGELFF.

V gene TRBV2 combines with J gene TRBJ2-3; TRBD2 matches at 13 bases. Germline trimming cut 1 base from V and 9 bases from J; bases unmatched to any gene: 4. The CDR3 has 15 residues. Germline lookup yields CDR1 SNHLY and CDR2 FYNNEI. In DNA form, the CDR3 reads TGTGCCAGCAGTGAAGGGACTAGCGGGGGAAGGACGCAGTATTTT. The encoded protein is CASSEGTSGGRTQYF.

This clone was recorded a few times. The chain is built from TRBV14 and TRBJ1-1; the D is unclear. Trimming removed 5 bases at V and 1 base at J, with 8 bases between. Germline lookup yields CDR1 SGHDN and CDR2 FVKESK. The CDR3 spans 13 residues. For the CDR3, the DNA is TGTGCCAGCAGCTTTCAGCGGAACACTGAAGCTTTCTTT. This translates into CASSFQRNTEAFF.

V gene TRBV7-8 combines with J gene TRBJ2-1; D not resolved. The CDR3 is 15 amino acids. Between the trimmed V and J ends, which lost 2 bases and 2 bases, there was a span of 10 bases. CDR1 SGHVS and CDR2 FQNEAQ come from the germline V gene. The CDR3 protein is CASSLSGGTYNEQFF. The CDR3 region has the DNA TGTGCCAGCAGCTTATCCGGTGGTACCTACAATGAGCAGTTCTTC.

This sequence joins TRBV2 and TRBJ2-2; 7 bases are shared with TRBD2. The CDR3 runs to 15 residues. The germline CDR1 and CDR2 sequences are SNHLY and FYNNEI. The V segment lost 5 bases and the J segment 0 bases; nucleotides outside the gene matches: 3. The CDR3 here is CASSPTSPNTGELFF. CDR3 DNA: TGTGCCAGCAGTCCGACTAGCCCGAACACCGGGGAGCTGTTTTTT.

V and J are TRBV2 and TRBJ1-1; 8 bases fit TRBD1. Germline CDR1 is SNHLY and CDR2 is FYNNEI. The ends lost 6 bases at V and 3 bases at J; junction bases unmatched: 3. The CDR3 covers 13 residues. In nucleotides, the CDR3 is TGTGCCAGCAGCCAGGGGGCGCACACTGAAGCTTTCTTT. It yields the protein CASSQGAHTEAFF.

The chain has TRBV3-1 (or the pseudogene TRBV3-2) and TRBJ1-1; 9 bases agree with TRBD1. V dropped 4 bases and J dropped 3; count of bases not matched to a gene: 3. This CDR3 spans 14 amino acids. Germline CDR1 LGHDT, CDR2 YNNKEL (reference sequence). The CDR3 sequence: CASSPWTGDTEAFF. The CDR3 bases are TGTGCCAGCAGCCCCTGGACAGGGGACACTGAAGCTTTCTTT.

The CDR3 region is CASSGDRGTYNEQFF. CDR3 DNA: TGTGCCAGCAGCGGGGACAGGGGAACCTACAATGAGCAGTTCTTC. J is TRBJ2-1 and V is TRBV9, with 10 bases matching TRBD1. The CDR3 is 15 amino acids. The trim removed 3 bases at V and 2 bases at J, leaving 2 bases unmatched. Germline loops: CDR1 SGDLS, CDR2 YYNGEE. Full variable domain (outside the CDR3, taken from reference TRBV9 and TRBJ2-1): DSGVTQTPKHLITATGQRVTLRCSPRSGDLSVYWYQQSLDQGLQFLIQYYNGEERAKGNILERFSAQQFPDLHSELNLSSLELGDSALYFCASSGDRGTYNEQFFGPGTRLTVL.

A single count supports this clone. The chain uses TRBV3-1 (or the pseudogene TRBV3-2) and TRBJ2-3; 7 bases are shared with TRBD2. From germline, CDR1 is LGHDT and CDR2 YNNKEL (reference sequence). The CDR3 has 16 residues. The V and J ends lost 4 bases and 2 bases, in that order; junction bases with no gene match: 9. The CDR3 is CASSLIAGAYTDTQYF. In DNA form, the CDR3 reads TGTGCCAGCAGCCTGATCGCGGGAGCTTACACAGATACGCAGTATTTT.

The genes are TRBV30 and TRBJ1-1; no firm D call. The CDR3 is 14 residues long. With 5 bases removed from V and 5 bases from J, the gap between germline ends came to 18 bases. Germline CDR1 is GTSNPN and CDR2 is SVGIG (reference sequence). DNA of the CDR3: TGTGCCTGGTTTGCCAGCCATTACGGGACTGAAGCTTTCTTT. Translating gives CAWFASHYGTEAFF.

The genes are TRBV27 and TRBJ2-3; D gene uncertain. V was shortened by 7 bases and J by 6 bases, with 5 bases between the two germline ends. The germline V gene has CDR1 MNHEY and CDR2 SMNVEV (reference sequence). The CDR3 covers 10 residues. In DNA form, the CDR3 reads TGTGCCAGCAAACGGGATACGCAGTATTTT. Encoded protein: CASKRDTQYF.

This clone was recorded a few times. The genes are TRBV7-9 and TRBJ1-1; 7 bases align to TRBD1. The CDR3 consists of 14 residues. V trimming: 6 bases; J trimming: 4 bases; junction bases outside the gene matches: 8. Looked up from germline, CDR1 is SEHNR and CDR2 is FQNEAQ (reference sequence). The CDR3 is CASSPSQGSTEAFF. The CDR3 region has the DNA TGTGCCAGCAGTCCCTCACAGGGGAGCACTGAAGCTTTCTTT.

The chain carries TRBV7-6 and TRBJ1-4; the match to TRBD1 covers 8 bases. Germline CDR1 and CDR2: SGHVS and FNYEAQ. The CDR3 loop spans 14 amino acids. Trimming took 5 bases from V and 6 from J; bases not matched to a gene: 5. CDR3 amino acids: CASSRTGQDEKLFF. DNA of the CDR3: TGTGCCAGCAGCCGGACAGGGCAGGATGAAAAACTGTTTTTT. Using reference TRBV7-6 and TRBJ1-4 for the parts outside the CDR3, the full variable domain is GAGVSQSPRYKVTKRGQDVALRCDPISGHVSLYWYRQALGQGPEFLTYFNYEAQQDKSGLPNDRFSAERPEGSISTLTIQRTEQRDSAMYRCASSRTGQDEKLFFGSGTQLSVL.

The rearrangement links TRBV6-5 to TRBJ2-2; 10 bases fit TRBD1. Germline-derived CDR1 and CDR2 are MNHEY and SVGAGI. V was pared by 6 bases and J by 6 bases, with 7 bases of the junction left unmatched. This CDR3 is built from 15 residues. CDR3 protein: CASRGLGQGAGELFF. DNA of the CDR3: TGTGCCAGCAGGGGACTCGGACAGGGGGCCGGGGAGCTGTTTTTT.

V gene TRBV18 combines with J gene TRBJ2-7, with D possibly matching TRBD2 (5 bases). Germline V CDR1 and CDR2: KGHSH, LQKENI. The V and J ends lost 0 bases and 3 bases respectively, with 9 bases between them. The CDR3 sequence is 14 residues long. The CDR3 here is CASSPPSESYEQYF. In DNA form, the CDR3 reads TGTGCCAGCTCACCACCTAGCGAGAGCTACGAGCAGTACTTC.

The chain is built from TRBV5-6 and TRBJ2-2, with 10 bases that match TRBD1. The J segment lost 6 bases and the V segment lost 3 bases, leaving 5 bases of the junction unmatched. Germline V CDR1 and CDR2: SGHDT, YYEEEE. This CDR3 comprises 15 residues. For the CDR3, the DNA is TGTGCCAGCAGCTGGCGGACAGGGGGTCCCGGGGAGCTGTTTTTT. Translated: CASSWRTGGPGELFF.

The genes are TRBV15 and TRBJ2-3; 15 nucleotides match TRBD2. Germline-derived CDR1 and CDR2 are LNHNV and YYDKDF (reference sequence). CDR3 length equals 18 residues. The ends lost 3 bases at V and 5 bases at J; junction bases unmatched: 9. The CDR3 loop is CATSRGTSGRRVGDTQYF. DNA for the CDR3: TGTGCCACCAGCAGGGGGACTAGCGGGAGGAGGGTTGGAGATACGCAGTATTTT.

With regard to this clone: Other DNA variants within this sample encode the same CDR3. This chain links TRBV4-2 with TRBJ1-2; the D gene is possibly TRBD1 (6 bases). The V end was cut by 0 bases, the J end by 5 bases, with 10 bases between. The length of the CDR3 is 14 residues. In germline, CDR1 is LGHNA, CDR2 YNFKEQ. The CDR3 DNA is TGTGCCAGCAGCCAAGAAAGGACAGCTTATGGCTACACCTTC. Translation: CASSQERTAYGYTF.

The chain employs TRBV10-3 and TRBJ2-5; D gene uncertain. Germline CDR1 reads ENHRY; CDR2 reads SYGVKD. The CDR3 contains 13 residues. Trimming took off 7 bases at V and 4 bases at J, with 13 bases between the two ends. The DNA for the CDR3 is TGTGCCATCACCCAGGCAGGAACAGAGACCCAGTACTTC. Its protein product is CAITQAGTETQYF.

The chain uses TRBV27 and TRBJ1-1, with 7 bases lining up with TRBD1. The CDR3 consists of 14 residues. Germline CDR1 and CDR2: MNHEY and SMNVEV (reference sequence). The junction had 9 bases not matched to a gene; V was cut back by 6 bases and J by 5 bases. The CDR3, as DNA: TGTGCCAGCAGCCCCGGGACAGAGGGAACTGAAGCTTTCTTT. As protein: CASSPGTEGTEAFF.

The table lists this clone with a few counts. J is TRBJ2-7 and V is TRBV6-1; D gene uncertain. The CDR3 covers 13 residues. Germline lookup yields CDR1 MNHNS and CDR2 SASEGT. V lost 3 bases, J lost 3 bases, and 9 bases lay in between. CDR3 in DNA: TGTGCCAGCAGTGAGACATTATACTACGAGCAGTACGTC. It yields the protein CASSETLYYEQYV.